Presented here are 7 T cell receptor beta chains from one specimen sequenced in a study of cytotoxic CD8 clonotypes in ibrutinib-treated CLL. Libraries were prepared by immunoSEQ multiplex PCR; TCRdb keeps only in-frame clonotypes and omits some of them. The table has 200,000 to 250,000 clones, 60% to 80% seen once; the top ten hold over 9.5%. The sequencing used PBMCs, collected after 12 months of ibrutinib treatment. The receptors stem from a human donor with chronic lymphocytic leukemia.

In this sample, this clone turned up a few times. The CDR3 is CASSSRGKASYTF. Written as DNA, the CDR3 is TGTGCCAGCAGTTCAAGGGGAAAGGCAAGCTACACCTTC. This rearrangement joins TRBV6-5 to TRBJ1-2; weak D call: TRBD1 (5 bases). In germline, CDR1 is MNHEY, CDR2 SVGAGI. The V gene lost 4 bases and the J gene lost 9 bases, with 15 bases spanning the gap. The CDR3 runs 13 residues.

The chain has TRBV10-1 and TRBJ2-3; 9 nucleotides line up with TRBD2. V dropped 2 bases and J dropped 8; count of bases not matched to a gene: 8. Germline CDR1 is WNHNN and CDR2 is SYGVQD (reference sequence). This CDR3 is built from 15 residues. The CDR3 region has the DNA TGCGCCAGCAGTGAGGCTAGCGGGGCTCGAGGTACGCAGTATTTT. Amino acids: CASSEASGARGTQYF.

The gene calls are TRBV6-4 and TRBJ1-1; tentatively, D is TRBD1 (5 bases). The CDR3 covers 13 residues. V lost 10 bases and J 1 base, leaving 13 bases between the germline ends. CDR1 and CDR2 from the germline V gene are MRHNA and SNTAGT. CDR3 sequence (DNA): TGTGCCACCAGCCGAACAGGGAACACTGAAGCTTTCTTT. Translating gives CATSRTGNTEAFF.

In DNA, the CDR3 is TGTGCCAGCAGCCCCGGACTAGCTAGCACAGATACGCAGTATTTT. Translation: CASSPGLASTDTQYF. The genes are TRBV5-6 and TRBJ2-3, with TRBD2 matching over 8 bases. Unmatched junction bases numbered 4, after V lost 4 bases and J lost 0 bases. CDR3 length: 15 residues. Germline CDR1 reads SGHDT; CDR2 reads YYEEEE.

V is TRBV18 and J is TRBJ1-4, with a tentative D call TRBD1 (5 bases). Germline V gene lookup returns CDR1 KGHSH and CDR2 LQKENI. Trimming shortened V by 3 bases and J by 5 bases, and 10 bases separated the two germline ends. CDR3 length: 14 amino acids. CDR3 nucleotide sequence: TGTGCCAGCTCACCGGGGACGGGAAATGAAAAACTGTTTTTT. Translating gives CASSPGTGNEKLFF.

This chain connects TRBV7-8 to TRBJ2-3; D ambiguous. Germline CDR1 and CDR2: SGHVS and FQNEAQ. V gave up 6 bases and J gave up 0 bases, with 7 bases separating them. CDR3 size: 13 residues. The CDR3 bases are TGTGCCAGCAGGGAACTTAGCACAGATACGCAGTATTTT. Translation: CASRELSTDTQYF. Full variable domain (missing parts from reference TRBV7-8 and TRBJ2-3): GAGVSQSPRYKVAKRGQDVALRCDPISGHVSLFWYQQALGQGPEFLTYFQNEAQLDKSGLPSDRFFAERPEGSVSTLKIQRTQQEDSAVYLCASRELSTDTQYFGPGTRLTVL.

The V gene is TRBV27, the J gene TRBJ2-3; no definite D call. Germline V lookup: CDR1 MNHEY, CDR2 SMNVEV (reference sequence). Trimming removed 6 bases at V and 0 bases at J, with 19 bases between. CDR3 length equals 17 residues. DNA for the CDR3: TGTGCCAGCAGGTTAAGGAGTTGGGGAACTAGCACAGATACGCAGTATTTT. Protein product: CASRLRSWGTSTDTQYF.